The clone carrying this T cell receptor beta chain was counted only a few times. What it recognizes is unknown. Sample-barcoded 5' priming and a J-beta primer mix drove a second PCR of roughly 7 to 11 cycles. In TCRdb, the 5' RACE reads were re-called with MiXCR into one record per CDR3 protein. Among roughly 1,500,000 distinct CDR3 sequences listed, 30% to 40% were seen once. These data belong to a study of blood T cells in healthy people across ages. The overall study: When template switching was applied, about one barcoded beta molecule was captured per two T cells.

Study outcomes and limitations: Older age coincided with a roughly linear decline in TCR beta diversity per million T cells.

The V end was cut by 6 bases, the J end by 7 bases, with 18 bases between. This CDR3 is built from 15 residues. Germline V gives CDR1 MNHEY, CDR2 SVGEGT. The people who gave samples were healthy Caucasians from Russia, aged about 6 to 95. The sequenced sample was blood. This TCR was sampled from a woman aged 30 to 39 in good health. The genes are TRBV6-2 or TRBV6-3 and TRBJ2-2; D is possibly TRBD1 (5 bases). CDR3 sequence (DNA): TGTGCCAGCAGCCACACGGCAGGGCTTAGCGGGGAGCTGTTTTTT. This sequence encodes CASSHTAGLSGELFF.